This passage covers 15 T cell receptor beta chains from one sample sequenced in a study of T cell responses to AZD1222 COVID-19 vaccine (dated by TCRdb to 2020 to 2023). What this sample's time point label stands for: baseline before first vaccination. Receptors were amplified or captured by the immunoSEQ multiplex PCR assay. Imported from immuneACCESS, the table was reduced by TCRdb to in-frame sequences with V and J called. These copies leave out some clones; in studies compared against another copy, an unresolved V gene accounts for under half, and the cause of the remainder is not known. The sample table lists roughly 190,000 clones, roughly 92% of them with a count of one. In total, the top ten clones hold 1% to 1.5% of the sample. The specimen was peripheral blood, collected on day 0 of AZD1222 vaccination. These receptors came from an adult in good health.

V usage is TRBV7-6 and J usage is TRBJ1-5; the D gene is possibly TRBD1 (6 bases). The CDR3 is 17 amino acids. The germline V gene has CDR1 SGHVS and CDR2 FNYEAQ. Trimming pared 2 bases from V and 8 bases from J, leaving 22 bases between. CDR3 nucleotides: TGTGCCAGCAGCTTACAACCCCGGACAGCCGGAGGAGAGCCCCAGCATTTT. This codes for CASSLQPRTAGGEPQHF.

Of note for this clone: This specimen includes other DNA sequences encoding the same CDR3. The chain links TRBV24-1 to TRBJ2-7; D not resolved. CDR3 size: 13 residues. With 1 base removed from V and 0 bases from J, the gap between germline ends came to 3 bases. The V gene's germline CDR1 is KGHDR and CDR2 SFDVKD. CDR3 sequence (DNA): TGTGCCACCAGTGATTTCTTCTCCTACGAGCAGTACTTC. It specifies CATSDFFSYEQYF.

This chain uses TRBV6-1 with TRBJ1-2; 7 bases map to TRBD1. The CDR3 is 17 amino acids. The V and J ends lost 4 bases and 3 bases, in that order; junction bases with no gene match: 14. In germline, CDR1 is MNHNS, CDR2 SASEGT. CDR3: CASSATSGGQIHYGYTF. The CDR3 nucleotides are TGTGCCAGCAGTGCTACCTCTGGGGGACAGATCCACTATGGCTACACCTTC.

The CDR3 protein is CASSYRDGEAFF. The CDR3 nucleotides are TGTGCCAGCAGTTACCGGGACGGTGAAGCTTTCTTT. The chain links TRBV12-3 or TRBV12-4 to TRBJ1-1, with a weak D call TRBD1 (5 bases). The CDR3 runs to 12 residues. V was shortened by 4 bases and J by 7 bases, with 10 bases between the two germline ends.

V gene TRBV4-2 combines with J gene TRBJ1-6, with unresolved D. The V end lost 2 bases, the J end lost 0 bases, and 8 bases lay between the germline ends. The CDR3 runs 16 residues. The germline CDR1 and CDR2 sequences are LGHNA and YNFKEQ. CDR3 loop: CASSQKESSYNSPLHF. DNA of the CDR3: TGTGCCAGCAGCCAAAAGGAAAGCTCCTATAATTCACCCCTCCACTTT.

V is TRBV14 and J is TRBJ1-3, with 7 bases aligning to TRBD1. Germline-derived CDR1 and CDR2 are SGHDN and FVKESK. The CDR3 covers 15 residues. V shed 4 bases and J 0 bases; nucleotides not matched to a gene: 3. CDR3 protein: CASSRQGLSGNTIYF. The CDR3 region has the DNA TGTGCCAGCAGCCGACAGGGCCTCTCTGGAAACACCATATATTTT.

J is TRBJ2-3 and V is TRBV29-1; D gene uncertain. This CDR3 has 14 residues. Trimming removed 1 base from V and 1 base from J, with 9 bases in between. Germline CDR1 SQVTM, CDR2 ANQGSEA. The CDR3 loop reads CSVEVGSGTDTQYF. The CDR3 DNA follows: TGCAGCGTTGAAGTGGGCTCCGGCACAGATACGCAGTATTTT.

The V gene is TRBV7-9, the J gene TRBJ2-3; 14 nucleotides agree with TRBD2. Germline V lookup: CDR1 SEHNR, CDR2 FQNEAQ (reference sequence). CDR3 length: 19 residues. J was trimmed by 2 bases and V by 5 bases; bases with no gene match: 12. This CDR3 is CASSPGLAGGLWYTDTQYF. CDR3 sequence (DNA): TGTGCCAGCAGCCCCGGACTAGCGGGAGGACTATGGTACACAGATACGCAGTATTTT.

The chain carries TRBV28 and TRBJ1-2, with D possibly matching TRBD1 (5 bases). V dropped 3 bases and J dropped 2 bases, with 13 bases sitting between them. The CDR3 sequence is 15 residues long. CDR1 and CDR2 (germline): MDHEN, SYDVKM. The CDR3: CASSFDGASNYGYTF. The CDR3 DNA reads TGTGCCAGCAGTTTTGACGGGGCCTCCAACTATGGCTACACCTTC.

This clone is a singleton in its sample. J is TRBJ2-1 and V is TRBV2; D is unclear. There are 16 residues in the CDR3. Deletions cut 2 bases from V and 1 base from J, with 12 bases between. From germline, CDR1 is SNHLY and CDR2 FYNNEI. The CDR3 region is CASSEMVTVSYNEQFF. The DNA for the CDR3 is TGTGCCAGCAGTGAAATGGTTACAGTATCCTACAATGAGCAGTTCTTC.

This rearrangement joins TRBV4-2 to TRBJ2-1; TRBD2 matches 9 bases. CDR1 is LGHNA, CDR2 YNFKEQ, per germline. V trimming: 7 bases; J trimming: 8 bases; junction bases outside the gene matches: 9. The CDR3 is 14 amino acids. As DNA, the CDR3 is TGTGCCAGCAATCTGGCGGGGGGGCGTTATGAGCAGTTCTTC. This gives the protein CASNLAGGRYEQFF.

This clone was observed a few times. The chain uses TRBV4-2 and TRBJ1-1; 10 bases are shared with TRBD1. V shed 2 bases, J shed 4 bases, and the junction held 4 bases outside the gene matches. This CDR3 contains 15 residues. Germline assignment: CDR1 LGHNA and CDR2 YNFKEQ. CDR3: CASSQPRTGGTEAFF. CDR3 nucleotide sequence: TGTGCCAGCAGCCAACCCCGGACAGGGGGCACTGAAGCTTTCTTT.

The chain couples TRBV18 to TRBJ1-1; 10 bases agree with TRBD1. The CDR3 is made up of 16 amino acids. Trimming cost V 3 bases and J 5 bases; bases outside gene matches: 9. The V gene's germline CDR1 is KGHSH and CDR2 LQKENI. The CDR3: CASSPGQGMKGTEAFF. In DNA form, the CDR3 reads TGTGCCAGCTCACCGGGACAGGGGATGAAGGGGACTGAAGCTTTCTTT.

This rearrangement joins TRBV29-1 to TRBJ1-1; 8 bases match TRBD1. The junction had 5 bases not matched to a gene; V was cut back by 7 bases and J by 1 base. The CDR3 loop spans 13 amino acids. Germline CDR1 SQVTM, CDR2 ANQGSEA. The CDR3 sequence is CSETDRGNTEAFF. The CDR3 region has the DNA TGCAGCGAAACCGACAGGGGGAACACTGAAGCTTTCTTT.

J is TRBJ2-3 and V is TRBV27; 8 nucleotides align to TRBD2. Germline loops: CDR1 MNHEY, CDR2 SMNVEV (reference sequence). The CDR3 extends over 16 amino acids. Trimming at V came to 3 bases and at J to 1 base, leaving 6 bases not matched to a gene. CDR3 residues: CASSFLAGGRTDTQYF. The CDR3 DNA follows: TGTGCCAGCAGTTTTCTCGCGGGGGGCCGCACAGATACGCAGTATTTT.